These 24 T cell receptor beta chains came from one sample sequenced in a study of T cell responses to AZD1222 COVID-19 vaccine. The table came from immunoSEQ multiplex PCR; TCRdb's copy has only in-frame clones and leaves some out. The table records 120,000 or so clones, about nine tenths of them present only once. The specimen was peripheral blood, collected on day 0 of AZD1222 vaccination. The receptor set was obtained from an adult in good health.

The chain recombines TRBV18 with TRBJ2-7; TRBD1 might be the D (5 bases). CDR1 and CDR2 from the germline V gene are KGHSH and LQKENI. The CDR3 totals 14 residues. V lost 1 base and J lost 1, with 8 bases in between. CDR3 sequence reads: CASSPRQKSYEQYF. DNA for the CDR3: TGTGCCAGCTCACCACGACAGAAGTCCTACGAGCAGTACTTC.

The genes are TRBV30 and TRBJ1-5; D gene ambiguous. The CDR3 loop spans 13 amino acids. CDR1 and CDR2 (germline): GTSNPN, SVGIG (reference sequence). Trimming left V 4 bases short and J 4 bases short, with 11 bases between. DNA of the CDR3: TGTGCCTGGAACCAGGAGAGGAATCAGCCCCAGCATTTT. Its translation is CAWNQERNQPQHF.

The chain's CDR3 is CASSLGSYWGDTGELFF. The CDR3 DNA sequence: TGTGCCAGCAGCTTAGGGTCGTATTGGGGCGACACCGGGGAGCTGTTTTTT. This sequence joins TRBV11-2 and TRBJ2-2, with D maybe TRBD1 (5 bases). CDR3 size: 17 residues. Germline loops: CDR1 SGHAT, CDR2 FQNNGV. V dropped 1 base and J dropped 3 bases, with 15 bases sitting between them.

This chain links TRBV14 with TRBJ1-1; D is undetermined. Trimming took off 3 bases at V and 0 bases at J, with 11 bases between the two ends. CDR3 size: 15 residues. Germline V CDR1 and CDR2: SGHDN, FVKESK. The CDR3 DNA follows: TGTGCCAGCAGCCACCTCGGAGAGCTGAACACTGAAGCTTTCTTT. Translated, it gives CASSHLGELNTEAFF.

The CDR3 DNA is TGTGCCAGCAGCCCAACACAGTACACAGATACGCAGTATTTT. Translated: CASSPTQYTDTQYF. J is TRBJ2-3 and V is TRBV9; D unclear. Germline CDR1 and CDR2: SGDLS and YYNGEE. V gave up 4 bases and J gave up 2 bases, with 11 bases separating them. The CDR3 sequence is 14 residues long. The whole variable domain, remainder taken from reference TRBV9 and TRBJ2-3, is DSGVTQTPKHLITATGQRVTLRCSPRSGDLSVYWYQQSLDQGLQFLIQYYNGEERAKGNILERFSAQQFPDLHSELNLSSLELGDSALYFCASSPTQYTDTQYFGPGTRLTVL.

The chain has TRBV27 and TRBJ2-2; 10 bases are shared with TRBD1. The germline CDR1 and CDR2 sequences are MNHEY and SMNVEV (reference sequence). With V trimmed by 6 bases and J by 6 bases, 7 bases remained unmatched. This CDR3 spans 15 amino acids. CDR3: CASRDRQGAAGELFF. The CDR3 DNA sequence: TGTGCCAGCAGAGACCGACAGGGGGCGGCCGGGGAGCTGTTTTTT.

This clone was observed once. The chain is built from TRBV10-2 and TRBJ2-1; D unclear. V lost 4 bases and J lost 0, with 7 bases in between. Germline V gene data show CDR1 as WSHSY and CDR2 as SAAADI. There are 14 residues in the CDR3. The CDR3 DNA sequence: TGCGCCAGCAGTGCTGATAGCTCCTACAATGAGCAGTTCTTC. This translates into CASSADSSYNEQFF.

The chain joins TRBV6-1 to TRBJ2-5; no clear D gene. The ends were cut back, 0 bases at V and 7 bases at J, with 6 bases in the middle. Germline CDR1 is MNHNS and CDR2 is SASEGT. The CDR3 is 12 amino acids. CDR3: CASSEAPPTQYF. The CDR3 region has the DNA TGTGCCAGCAGTGAAGCGCCGCCGACCCAGTACTTC.

V gene TRBV5-1 combines with J gene TRBJ1-2; D is unresolved. Germline V lookup: CDR1 SGHRS, CDR2 YFSETQ. The CDR3 has 13 residues. Trimming stripped 5 bases from V and 2 bases from J, with 10 bases between. CDR3 in amino acids: CASRSQVNYGYTF. The CDR3 DNA reads as TGCGCCAGCAGGAGCCAAGTCAACTATGGCTACACCTTC.

This clone was observed a single time. The chain is built from TRBV4-1 and TRBJ1-1, with 10 bases aligning to TRBD1. Germline CDR1 reads MGHRA; CDR2 reads YSYEKL. The ends lost 3 bases at V and 2 bases at J; junction bases unmatched: 12. This CDR3 is 18 amino acids long. The CDR3 DNA is TGCGCCAGCAGCCAGAAAGAGACAGGGGGCTTTGGTAACACTGAAGCTTTCTTT. It is translated as CASSQKETGGFGNTEAFF.

The chain is built from TRBV3-1 (or the pseudogene TRBV3-2) and TRBJ2-7; possibly TRBD1 for D (6 bases). Trimming shortened V by 10 bases and J by 1 base, and 14 bases separated the two germline ends. CDR3 length: 13 residues. Per the germline V gene, CDR1 is LGHDT and CDR2 is YNNKEL (reference sequence). In nucleotides, the CDR3 is TGTGCCACCGGACAGCCTGAATCCTACGAGCAGTACTTC. This encodes CATGQPESYEQYF.

The chain joins TRBV6-5 to TRBJ1-5; D is unresolved. Per the germline V gene, CDR1 is MNHEY and CDR2 is SVGAGI. The CDR3 is 15 amino acids. V was shortened by 2 bases and J by 7 bases, with 15 bases between the two germline ends. This chain's CDR3 is CASSYGRGKQQPQHF. DNA for the CDR3: TGTGCCAGCAGTTACGGTCGAGGAAAGCAACAGCCCCAGCATTTT.

Only a few counts were recorded for this clone. The rearrangement uses TRBV7-2 and TRBJ2-6, with TRBD1 as a possible D gene (5 bases). Between the trimmed V and J ends, which lost 5 bases and 7 bases, there was a span of 18 bases. The CDR3 sequence is 16 residues long. The germline V gene encodes CDR1 SGHTA and CDR2 FQGNSA. CDR3: CASSVDRPLVANVLTF. DNA of the CDR3: TGTGCCAGCAGCGTCGACAGACCTCTGGTCGCCAACGTCCTGACTTTC.

V is TRBV4-2 and J is TRBJ1-2; no definite D call. The CDR3 sequence is 12 residues long. Germline V CDR1 and CDR2: LGHNA, YNFKEQ. Trimming pared 1 base from V and 3 bases from J, leaving 3 bases between. CDR3 coding DNA: TGTGCCAGCAGCCAAGTCGACTATGGCTACACCTTC. Translating it yields CASSQVDYGYTF.

Worth noting for this clone: Since the CDR3 does not end with the conserved phenylalanine or tryptophan, this likely comes from a read error. The limits of the CDR3 on the DNA are not certain, so only TCRdb's listed CDR3 is given. This chain joins TRBV5-6 and TRBJ1-6; the DNA was not compared with TRBD1, the D call given in the table. From germline, CDR1 is SGHDT and CDR2 YYEEEE. The CDR3 has 13 residues if both end residues are counted. This chain's CDR3 is CASSSNGRFAALV.

The V and J genes are TRBV12-3 or TRBV12-4 and TRBJ1-2; D remains ambiguous. The CDR3 is made up of 13 amino acids. Deletions cut 3 bases from V and 8 bases from J, with 13 bases between. In DNA form, the CDR3 reads TGTGCCAGCAGTTTGTATGGCTTGCAAGGCTACACCTTC. Protein: CASSLYGLQGYTF.

This chain's CDR3 is CASSTRTSGGQTQYF. As DNA, the CDR3 is TGCGCCAGCAGCACTCGGACTAGCGGGGGACAGACCCAGTACTTC. This chain links TRBV5-1 with TRBJ2-5, with 13 bases identical to TRBD2. The CDR3 sequence is 15 residues long. From germline, CDR1 is SGHRS and CDR2 YFSETQ. V lost 4 bases, J lost 6 bases, and 6 bases stayed unmatched.

This chain uses TRBV18 with TRBJ1-2; no clear D gene. Germline V CDR1 and CDR2: KGHSH, LQKENI. The CDR3 runs 14 residues. V dropped 2 bases and J dropped 1 base, with 8 bases sitting between them. CDR3 DNA sequence: TGTGCCAGCTCACCATTTGCGGGTAACTATGGCTACACCTTC. Translating it yields CASSPFAGNYGYTF.

V and J are TRBV30 and TRBJ1-1; D unclear. Trimming removed 0 bases at V and 6 bases at J, with 14 bases between. The CDR3 is made up of 14 amino acids. Germline CDR1 and CDR2: GTSNPN and SVGIG (reference sequence). CDR3 loop: CAWSVGGPAAEAFF. CDR3 nucleotide sequence: TGTGCCTGGAGTGTAGGAGGGCCGGCTGCTGAAGCTTTCTTT. The whole variable domain, filled in from reference TRBV30 and TRBJ1-1, reads SQTIHQWPATLVQPVGSPLSLECTVEGTSNPNLYWYRQAAGRGLQLLFYSVGIGQISSEVPQNLSASRPQDRQFILSSKKLLLSDSGFYLCAWSVGGPAAEAFFGQGTRLTVV.

The genes are TRBV5-5 and TRBJ1-2; tentative D call: TRBD1 (6 bases). The CDR3 totals 15 residues. V lost 7 bases and J 8 bases, leaving 24 bases between the germline ends. Germline lookup yields CDR1 SGHKS and CDR2 YYEKEE (reference sequence). CDR3 sequence reads: CASSPRDLIQGGYTF. CDR3 in DNA: TGTGCCAGCTCACCAAGGGACTTAATCCAGGGGGGCTACACCTTC.

J is TRBJ1-5 and V is TRBV10-3, with 7 positions matching TRBD1. CDR3 size: 14 residues. From germline, CDR1 is ENHRY and CDR2 SYGVKD. Trimming took 6 bases from V and 3 from J; bases not matched to a gene: 5. For the CDR3, the DNA is TGTGCCATCAGCAGACAGGGTGACAATCAGCCCCAGCATTTT. This translates into CAISRQGDNQPQHF.

The chain employs TRBV7-9 and TRBJ2-7; D is ambiguous. The CDR3 runs to 14 residues. Germline V gene lookup returns CDR1 SEHNR and CDR2 FQNEAQ (reference sequence). V was shortened by 2 bases and J by 2 bases, with 10 bases between the two germline ends. Here the CDR3 reads CASSLSIGPYEQYF. For the CDR3, the DNA is TGTGCCAGCAGCTTATCCATTGGGCCCTACGAGCAGTACTTC.

The rearrangement joins TRBV10-3 to TRBJ2-3; possibly TRBD1 for D (6 bases). CDR3 length: 16 amino acids. Between the trimmed V and J ends, which lost 0 bases and 3 bases, there was a span of 13 bases. Germline-derived CDR1 and CDR2 are ENHRY and SYGVKD. CDR3 coding DNA: TGTGCCATCAGTGAGTCAAGAGTGCAGGGGACAGATACGCAGTATTTT. Encoded protein: CAISESRVQGTDTQYF.

The chain combines TRBV7-9 with TRBJ2-1; 10 nucleotides line up with TRBD1. V dropped 10 bases and J dropped 6; count of bases not matched to a gene: 6. The germline V gene has CDR1 SEHNR and CDR2 FQNEAQ (reference sequence). This CDR3 region has 13 residues. CDR3 nucleotides: TGTGCCATGGAGGGGGACAGGGGCAATGAGCAGTTCTTC. This codes for CAMEGDRGNEQFF.